Following are 9 T cell receptor beta chains from one sample sequenced in a study of beta chain features in type 1 diabetes. Expressed TCRB transcripts were sequenced because the entire RNA isolate underwent reverse transcription. Measured with immunoSEQ multiplex PCR; TCRdb has only the in-frame clones, and not every one. The sample has 970,000 or so clones, 15% to 20% seen once. Material: naive CD4+ T cells from blood. The source is a woman aged 18-29 years in good health.

The chain uses TRBV4-1 and TRBJ1-2; possible D gene TRBD1, 5 bases. V was trimmed by 1 base and J by 4 bases, leaving 10 bases between them. From germline, CDR1 is MGHRA and CDR2 YSYEKL. The CDR3 is made up of 14 amino acids. This chain's CDR3 is CASSQVGDGYGYTF. The CDR3 coding sequence is TGCGCCAGCAGCCAAGTTGGGGACGGCTATGGCTACACCTTC.

This clone was observed a handful of times. This sequence joins TRBV5-1 and TRBJ1-3; D call uncertain. With 0 bases removed from V and 8 bases from J, the gap between germline ends came to 15 bases. This CDR3 has 15 residues. Germline V gene data show CDR1 as SGHRS and CDR2 as YFSETQ. CDR3 protein: CASSLAVGRADTIYF. The CDR3, as DNA: TGCGCCAGCAGCTTGGCCGTCGGTAGGGCGGACACCATATATTTT.

This clone turned up a few times. The rearrangement joins TRBV7-2 to TRBJ2-7, with D unresolved. Trimming took 1 base from V and 3 from J, leaving 10 bases between them. Germline CDR1 is SGHTA and CDR2 is FQGNSA. There are 14 residues in the CDR3. CDR3 nucleotide sequence: TGTGCCAGCAGCTTAGTAAGCTCATACTACGAGCAGTACTTC. Translation gives CASSLVSSYYEQYF.

The chain has TRBV28 and TRBJ2-5; D call uncertain. Trimming removed 2 bases from V and 6 bases from J, with 10 bases in between. Germline CDR1 MDHEN, CDR2 SYDVKM. The CDR3 runs 13 residues. The CDR3 DNA reads as TGTGCCAGCAGTTTAAGAAGGGTTCAGACCCAGTACTTC. As protein: CASSLRRVQTQYF.

This clone was counted only a few times. Other DNA sequences in the same sample also yield this CDR3. The genes are TRBV28 and TRBJ2-7; 9 positions agree with TRBD1. There are 15 residues in the CDR3. J gave up 2 bases and V 6 bases, and 8 bases lay outside the gene matches. Germline V gene data show CDR1 as MDHEN and CDR2 as SYDVKM. The CDR3 DNA follows: TGTGCCAGCAGCCTTCCGGGACAGGGAACCTACGAGCAGTACTTC. Protein product: CASSLPGQGTYEQYF.

This clone was recorded a few times. The gene calls are TRBV14 and TRBJ2-5, with 8 nucleotides matching TRBD2. The CDR3 has 16 residues. V trimming: 3 bases; J trimming: 2 bases; junction bases outside the gene matches: 8. Germline CDR1 is SGHDN and CDR2 is FVKESK. The chain's CDR3 is CASSHYSGIGQETQYF. As DNA, the CDR3 is TGTGCCAGCAGCCATTATAGCGGGATAGGACAAGAGACCCAGTACTTC.

A note on this clone: At the DNA level, this CDR3 is encoded by other sequences in the same sample as well. The genes are TRBV7-2 and TRBJ2-1; the match to TRBD1 covers 8 bases. V trimming: 3 bases; J trimming: 6 bases; junction bases outside the gene matches: 1. CDR3 length: 13 amino acids. CDR1 is SGHTA, CDR2 FQGNSA, per germline. The CDR3 DNA sequence: TGTGCCAGCAGCTTTGACAGGGGCAATGAGCAGTTCTTC. Translated: CASSFDRGNEQFF.

This clone was observed a few times. The gene calls are TRBV14 and TRBJ1-2; D gene ambiguous. Germline CDR1 reads SGHDN; CDR2 reads FVKESK. CDR3 length equals 13 residues. The V end was cut by 0 bases, the J end by 8 bases, with 10 bases between. The chain's CDR3 is CASSQEPWRGYTF. The CDR3 bases are TGTGCCAGCAGCCAAGAACCCTGGCGCGGCTACACCTTC.

This clone occurred a few times. CDR3 protein: CASSQKRDTDTQYF. CDR3 bases: TGTGCCAGCAGCCAAAAGCGGGACACAGATACGCAGTATTTT. The chain is built from TRBV5-4 and TRBJ2-3; 7 nucleotides align to TRBD2. Germline CDR1 is SGHNT and CDR2 is YYREEE (reference sequence). V lost 4 bases to trimming and J lost 2 bases; unmatched junction nucleotides: 4. This CDR3 contains 14 residues.